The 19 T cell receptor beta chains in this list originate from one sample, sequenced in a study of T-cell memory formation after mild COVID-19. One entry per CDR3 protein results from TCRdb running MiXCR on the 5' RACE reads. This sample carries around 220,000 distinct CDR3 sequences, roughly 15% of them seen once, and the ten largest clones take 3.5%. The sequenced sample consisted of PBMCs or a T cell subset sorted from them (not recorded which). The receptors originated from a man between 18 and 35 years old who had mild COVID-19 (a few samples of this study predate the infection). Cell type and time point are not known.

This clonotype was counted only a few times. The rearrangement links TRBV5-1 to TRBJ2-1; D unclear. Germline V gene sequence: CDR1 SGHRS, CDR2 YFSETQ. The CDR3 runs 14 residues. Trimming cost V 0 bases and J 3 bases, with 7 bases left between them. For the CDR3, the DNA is TGCGCCAGCAGCTTGGCCGTTGACTACAATGAGCAGTTCTTC. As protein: CASSLAVDYNEQFF. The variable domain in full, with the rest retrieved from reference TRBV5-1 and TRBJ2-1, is KAGVTQTPRYLIKTRGQQVTLSCSPISGHRSVSWYQQTPGQGLQFLFEYFSETQRNKGNFPGRFSGRQFSNSRSEMNVSTLELGDSALYLCASSLAVDYNEQFFGPGTRLTVL.

The CDR3 protein is CASSQGASGGYNEQFF. Here the CDR3 DNA reads TGTGCCAGCAGCCAAGGGGCTAGCGGGGGATACAATGAGCAGTTCTTC. This sequence joins TRBV3-1 and TRBJ2-1; TRBD2 matches 10 bases. The germline V gene has CDR1 LGHDT and CDR2 YNNKEL (reference sequence). The junction had 4 bases not matched to a gene; V was cut back by 1 base and J by 4 bases. The CDR3 is made up of 16 amino acids.

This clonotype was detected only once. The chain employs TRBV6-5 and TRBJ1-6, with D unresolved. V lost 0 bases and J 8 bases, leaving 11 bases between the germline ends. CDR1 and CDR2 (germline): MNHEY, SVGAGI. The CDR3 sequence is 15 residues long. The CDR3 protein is CASSYSRSIDSPLHF. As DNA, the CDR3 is TGTGCCAGCAGTTACTCGAGGTCGATAGATTCACCCCTCCACTTT.

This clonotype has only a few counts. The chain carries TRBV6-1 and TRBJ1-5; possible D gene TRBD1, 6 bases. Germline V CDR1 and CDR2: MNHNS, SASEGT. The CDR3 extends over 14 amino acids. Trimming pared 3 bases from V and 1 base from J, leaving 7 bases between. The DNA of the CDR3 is TGTGCCAGCAGTGATAGGGGGAGCAATCAGCCCCAGCATTTT. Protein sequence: CASSDRGSNQPQHF.

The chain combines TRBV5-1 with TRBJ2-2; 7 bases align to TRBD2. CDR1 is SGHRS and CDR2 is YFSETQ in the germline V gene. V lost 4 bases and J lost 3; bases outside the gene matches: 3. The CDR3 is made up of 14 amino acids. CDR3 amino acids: CASSPRGDTGELFF. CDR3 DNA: TGCGCCAGCAGCCCTCGGGGGGACACCGGGGAGCTGTTTTTT.

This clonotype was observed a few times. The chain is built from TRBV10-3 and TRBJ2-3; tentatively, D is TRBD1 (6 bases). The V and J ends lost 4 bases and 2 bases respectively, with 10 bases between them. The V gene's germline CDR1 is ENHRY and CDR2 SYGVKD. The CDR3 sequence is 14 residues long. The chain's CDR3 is CAISGNRDTDTQYF. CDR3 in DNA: TGTGCCATCAGTGGGAACAGGGACACAGATACGCAGTATTTT.

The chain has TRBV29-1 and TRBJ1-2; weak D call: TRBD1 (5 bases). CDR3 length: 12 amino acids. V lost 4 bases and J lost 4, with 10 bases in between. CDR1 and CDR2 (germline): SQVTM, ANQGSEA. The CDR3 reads CSVGWGRYGYTF. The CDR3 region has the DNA TGCAGCGTTGGTTGGGGCCGCTATGGCTACACCTTC.

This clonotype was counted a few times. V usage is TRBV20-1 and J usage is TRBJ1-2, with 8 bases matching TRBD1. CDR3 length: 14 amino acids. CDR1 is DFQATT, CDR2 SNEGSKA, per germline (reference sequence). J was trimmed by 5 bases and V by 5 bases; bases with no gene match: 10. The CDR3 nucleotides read TGCAGTGCTGATACCGGACAGGGCGGGTATGGCTACACCTTC. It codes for CSADTGQGGYGYTF.

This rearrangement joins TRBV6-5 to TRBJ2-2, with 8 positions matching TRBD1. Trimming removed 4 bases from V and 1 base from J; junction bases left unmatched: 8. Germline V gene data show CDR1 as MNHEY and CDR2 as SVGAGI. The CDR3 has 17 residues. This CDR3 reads CASSSLAGTGNTGELFF. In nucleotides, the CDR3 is TGTGCCAGCAGTTCTTTAGCCGGGACAGGGAACACCGGGGAGCTGTTTTTT.

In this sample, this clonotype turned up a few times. The DNA of the CDR3 is TGTGCCAGCAGCGATCCGCGGGGGGGAGCCAAAAACATTCAGTACTTC. Its translation: CASSDPRGGAKNIQYF. V and J are TRBV6-6 and TRBJ2-4; TRBD2 agrees at 9 bases. This CDR3 region has 16 residues. Germline CDR1 and CDR2: MNHNY and SVGAGI (reference sequence). V was pared by 6 bases and J by 0 bases, with 6 bases of the junction left unmatched.

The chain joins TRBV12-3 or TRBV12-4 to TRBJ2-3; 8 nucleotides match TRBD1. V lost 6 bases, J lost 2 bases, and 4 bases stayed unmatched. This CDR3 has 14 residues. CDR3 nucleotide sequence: TGTGCCAGCAGGGCGACAGGGGACACAGATACGCAGTATTTT. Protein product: CASRATGDTDTQYF.

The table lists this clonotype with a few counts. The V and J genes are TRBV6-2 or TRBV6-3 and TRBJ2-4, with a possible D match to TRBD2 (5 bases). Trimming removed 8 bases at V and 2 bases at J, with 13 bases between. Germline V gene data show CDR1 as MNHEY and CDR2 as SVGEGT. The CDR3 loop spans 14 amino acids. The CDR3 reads CASHTHGTKNIQYF. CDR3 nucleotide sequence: TGTGCCAGCCATACCCACGGGACCAAAAACATTCAGTACTTC.

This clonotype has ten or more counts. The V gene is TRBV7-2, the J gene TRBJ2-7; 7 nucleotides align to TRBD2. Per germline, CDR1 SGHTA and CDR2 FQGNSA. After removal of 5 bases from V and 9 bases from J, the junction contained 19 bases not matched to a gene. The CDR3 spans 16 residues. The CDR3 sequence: CASSPMTGYGGIGQYV. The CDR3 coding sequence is TGTGCCAGCAGCCCCATGACGGGGTACGGGGGGATCGGGCAGTACGTC.

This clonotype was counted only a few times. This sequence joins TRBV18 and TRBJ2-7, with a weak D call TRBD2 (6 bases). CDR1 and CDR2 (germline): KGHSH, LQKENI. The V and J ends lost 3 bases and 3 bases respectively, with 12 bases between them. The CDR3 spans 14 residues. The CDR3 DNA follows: TGTGCCAGCTCACCCCAGGAGGGGATCTACGAGCAGTACTTC. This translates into CASSPQEGIYEQYF. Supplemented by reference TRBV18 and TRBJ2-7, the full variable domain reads NAGVMQNPRHLVRRRGQEARLRCSPMKGHSHVYWYRQLPEEGLKFMVYLQKENIIDESGMPKERFSAEFPKEGPSILRIQQVVRGDSAAYFCASSPQEGIYEQYFGPGTRLTVT.

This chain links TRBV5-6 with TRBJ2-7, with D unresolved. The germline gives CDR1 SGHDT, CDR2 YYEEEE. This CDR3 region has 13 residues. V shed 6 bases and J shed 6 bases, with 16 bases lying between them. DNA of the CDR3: TGTGCCAGCACCCGTTGGGTCTGGTTCGAGCAGTACTTC. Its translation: CASTRWVWFEQYF.

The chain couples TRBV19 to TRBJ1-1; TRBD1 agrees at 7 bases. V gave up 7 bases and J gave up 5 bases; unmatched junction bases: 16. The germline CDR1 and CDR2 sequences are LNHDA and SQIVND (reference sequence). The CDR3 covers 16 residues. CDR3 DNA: TGTGCCAGTATGGGACCGGGACAGACAAAGGGGACTGAAGCTTTCTTT. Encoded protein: CASMGPGQTKGTEAFF.

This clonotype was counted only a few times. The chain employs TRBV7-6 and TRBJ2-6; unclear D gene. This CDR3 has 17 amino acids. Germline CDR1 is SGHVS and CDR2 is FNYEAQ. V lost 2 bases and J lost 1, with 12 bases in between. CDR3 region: CASSLSLGVSGANVLTF. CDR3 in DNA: TGTGCCAGCAGCTTATCCCTTGGAGTTTCTGGGGCCAACGTCCTGACTTTC.

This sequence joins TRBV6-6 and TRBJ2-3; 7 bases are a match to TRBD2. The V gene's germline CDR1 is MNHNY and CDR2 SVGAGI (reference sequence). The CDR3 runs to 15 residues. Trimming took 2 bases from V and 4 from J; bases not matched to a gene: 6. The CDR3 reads CASSYLGGVADTQYF. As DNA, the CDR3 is TGTGCCAGCAGTTACCTGGGGGGGGTCGCAGATACGCAGTATTTT.

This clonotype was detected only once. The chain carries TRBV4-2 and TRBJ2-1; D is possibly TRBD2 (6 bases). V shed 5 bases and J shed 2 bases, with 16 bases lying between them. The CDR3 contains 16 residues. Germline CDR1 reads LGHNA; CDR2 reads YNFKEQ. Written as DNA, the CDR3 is TGTGCCAGCAGCGTTGGGGCCGGGGGTCCCTACAATGAGCAGTTCTTC. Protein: CASSVGAGGPYNEQFF.